What follows are 30 T cell receptor beta chains derived from one specimen sequenced in a study of cytomegalovirus exposure and HLA in healthy donors. The PCR employed 60 Vbeta primers together with 13 Jbeta primers. Sequencing was performed with immunoSEQ multiplex PCR; in TCRdb, only in-frame clones are kept and a portion is missing. Of about 160,000 clones in the sample, roughly 80% were seen once. Sequencing was performed on PBMCs. Receptors originate from a male donor in good health and CMV-seropositive.

The chain uses TRBV25-1 and TRBJ1-4; 7 bases map to TRBD1. With V trimmed by 6 bases and J by 8 bases, 9 bases remained unmatched. CDR1 is MGHDK, CDR2 SYGVNS, per germline. This CDR3 comprises 14 residues. The CDR3 nucleotides are TGTGCCAGCAGCGCAGGGGGGACTTCCGAAAAACTGTTTTTT. This translates into CASSAGGTSEKLFF. Full variable domain (missing parts from reference TRBV25-1 and TRBJ1-4): EADIYQTPRYLVIGTGKKITLECSQTMGHDKMYWYQQDPGMELHLIHYSYGVNSTEKGDLSSESTVSRIRTEHFPLTLESARPSHTSQYLCASSAGGTSEKLFFGSGTQLSVL.

This clone appeared a few times. V and J are TRBV28 and TRBJ1-4; 10 nucleotides line up with TRBD1. The CDR3 contains 17 residues. Germline V gene data show CDR1 as MDHEN and CDR2 as SYDVKM. The ends lost 7 bases at V and 8 bases at J; junction bases unmatched: 16. CDR3 region: CASTTSTGQGNSEKLFF. The CDR3 region has the DNA TGTGCCAGCACAACCTCAACGGGACAGGGGAATAGCGAAAAACTGTTTTTT.

The rearrangement links TRBV4-3 to TRBJ2-7, with 8 bases matching TRBD2. J gave up 5 bases and V 4 bases, and 4 bases lay outside the gene matches. Per the germline V gene, CDR1 is LGHNA and CDR2 is YSLEER. The CDR3 consists of 13 residues. The CDR3 bases are TGCGCCAGCAGCCTGGGACTAGGTCACGAGCAGTACTTC. This encodes CASSLGLGHEQYF.

V is TRBV18 and J is TRBJ1-1; 7 nucleotides align to TRBD1. V gave up 3 bases and J gave up 11 bases; unmatched junction bases: 6. The CDR3 contains 12 residues. In germline, CDR1 is KGHSH, CDR2 LQKENI. DNA of the CDR3: TGTGCCAGCTCACCTTCAACAGGGGCGGCTTTCTTT. Amino acid sequence: CASSPSTGAAFF. Supplemented by reference TRBV18 and TRBJ1-1, the full variable domain reads NAGVMQNPRHLVRRRGQEARLRCSPMKGHSHVYWYRQLPEEGLKFMVYLQKENIIDESGMPKERFSAEFPKEGPSILRIQQVVRGDSAAYFCASSPSTGAAFFGQGTRLTVV.

The gene calls are TRBV29-1 and TRBJ2-7, with TRBD1 matching over 11 bases. The CDR3 is 13 residues long. The germline CDR1 and CDR2 sequences are SQVTM and ANQGSEA. V gave up 5 bases and J gave up 6 bases; unmatched junction bases: 6. The CDR3 is CSVPGTGGFEQYF. The CDR3 coding sequence is TGCAGCGTTCCCGGGACAGGGGGGTTCGAGCAGTACTTC.

The chain combines TRBV19 with TRBJ2-7; TRBD2 agrees at 12 bases. The junction had 11 bases not matched to a gene; V was cut back by 4 bases and J by 4 bases. This CDR3 is 17 amino acids long. The V gene's germline CDR1 is LNHDA and CDR2 SQIVND (reference sequence). CDR3 sequence reads: CASSTPRLAGASYEQYF. For the CDR3, the DNA is TGTGCCAGTAGTACCCCCCGACTAGCGGGAGCTTCTTACGAGCAGTACTTC.

The chain couples TRBV2 to TRBJ1-3; tentatively, D is TRBD1 (6 bases). The germline CDR1 and CDR2 sequences are SNHLY and FYNNEI. This CDR3 has 13 residues. The ends were cut back, 11 bases at V and 4 bases at J, with 15 bases in the middle. The CDR3 loop is CAGMGDTGNTIYF. The CDR3 DNA reads TGTGCCGGCATGGGGGACACCGGAAACACCATATATTTT.

The rearrangement links TRBV27 to TRBJ1-3; no firm D call. CDR3 length equals 15 residues. In germline, CDR1 is MNHEY, CDR2 SMNVEV (reference sequence). V was shortened by 5 bases and J by 0 bases, with 11 bases between the two germline ends. CDR3 DNA sequence: TGTGCCAGCAGTCCGCATCATAGCTCTGGAAACACCATATATTTT. This encodes CASSPHHSSGNTIYF.

The chain carries TRBV30 and TRBJ2-7, with 15 positions matching TRBD2. The J segment lost 3 bases and the V segment lost 7 bases, leaving 13 bases of the junction unmatched. Germline CDR1 GTSNPN, CDR2 SVGIG (reference sequence). CDR3 length equals 17 residues. For the CDR3, the DNA is TGTGCCTCGAAGGGACTAGCGGGAGGTTCCAATATCTACGAGCAGTACTTC. Residues: CASKGLAGGSNIYEQYF. Full variable domain (remainder filled in from reference TRBV30 and TRBJ2-7): SQTIHQWPATLVQPVGSPLSLECTVEGTSNPNLYWYRQAAGRGLQLLFYSVGIGQISSEVPQNLSASRPQDRQFILSSKKLLLSDSGFYLCASKGLAGGSNIYEQYFGPGTRLTVT.

CDR3 in DNA: TGTGCCAGCAGCGTGGGCGGGGGTGCCTATGAGCAGTTCTTC. Protein sequence: CASSVGGGAYEQFF. The chain has TRBV9 and TRBJ2-1, with TRBD2 matching 7 bases. Germline CDR1 reads SGDLS; CDR2 reads YYNGEE. Trimming at V came to 2 bases and at J to 8 bases, leaving 7 bases not matched to a gene. The CDR3 is 14 amino acids.

V gene TRBV7-9 combines with J gene TRBJ2-5; D call uncertain. Trimming stripped 4 bases from V and 4 bases from J, with 13 bases between. CDR3 length equals 14 residues. The germline CDR1 and CDR2 sequences are SEHNR and FQNEAQ (reference sequence). CDR3 DNA: TGTGCCAGCAGCTCCTCAAATTTGAGAGAGACCCAGTACTTC. This gives the protein CASSSSNLRETQYF. Complete variable domain (other parts from reference TRBV7-9 and TRBJ2-5): DTGVSQNPRHKITKRGQNVTFRCDPISEHNRLYWYRQTLGQGPEFLTYFQNEAQLEKSRLLSDRFSAERPKGSFSTLEIQRTEQGDSAMYLCASSSSNLRETQYFGPGTRLLVL.

The chain joins TRBV6-5 to TRBJ2-1; TRBD2 matches 11 bases. The germline V gene has CDR1 MNHEY and CDR2 SVGAGI. The trim removed 10 bases at V and 4 bases at J, leaving 6 bases unmatched. The CDR3 runs to 14 residues. In DNA, the CDR3 is TGTGCCACCCTACTAGCGGGAGAATACAATGAGCAGTTCTTC. It is translated as CATLLAGEYNEQFF.

The V call is TRBV9, the J call TRBJ2-3, with D possibly TRBD2 on 5 matching bases. The V gene lost 1 base and the J gene lost 2 bases, with 8 bases spanning the gap. CDR1 and CDR2 from the germline V gene are SGDLS and YYNGEE. The CDR3 runs 14 residues. CDR3 sequence (DNA): TGTGCCAGCAGCGTATCCGGGAACACAGATACGCAGTATTTT. Residues: CASSVSGNTDTQYF.

This clone occurred once. The chain couples TRBV13 to TRBJ2-7; 9 nucleotides line up with TRBD2. The ends lost 1 base at V and 4 bases at J; junction bases unmatched: 5. Germline CDR1 PRHDT, CDR2 FYEKMQ (reference sequence). The CDR3 has 15 amino acids. CDR3 in amino acids: CASSLVGTSPYEQYF. CDR3 nucleotide sequence: TGTGCCAGCAGCTTAGTAGGGACTAGCCCTTACGAGCAGTACTTC.

The chain links TRBV27 to TRBJ2-1, with TRBD2 identical over 12 bases. This CDR3 is built from 18 residues. Trimming at V came to 3 bases and at J to 9 bases, leaving 15 bases not matched to a gene. Germline V gene sequence: CDR1 MNHEY, CDR2 SMNVEV (reference sequence). Here the CDR3 reads CASSLRTSGNAFRGEQFF. CDR3 DNA sequence: TGTGCCAGCAGTTTGCGGACTAGCGGGAATGCGTTCCGGGGTGAGCAGTTCTTC.

The rearrangement joins TRBV28 to TRBJ1-4; D is perhaps TRBD1 (5 bases). The V end lost 5 bases, the J end lost 7 bases, and 17 bases lay between the germline ends. CDR1 MDHEN and CDR2 SYDVKM come from the germline V gene. The CDR3 runs to 15 residues. This CDR3 is CASSHRDSRGEKLFF. The DNA for the CDR3 is TGTGCCAGCAGTCACCGGGACTCCCGAGGTGAAAAACTGTTTTTT.

The chain uses TRBV5-4 and TRBJ1-6, with 8 bases fitting TRBD1. Trimming removed 4 bases from V and 6 bases from J; junction bases left unmatched: 9. The CDR3 is 16 residues long. Looked up from germline, CDR1 is SGHNT and CDR2 is YYREEE (reference sequence). The CDR3 DNA reads TGTGCCAGCAGCAGCAGGGGGCCGCGGATTAATTCACCCCTCCACTTT. Encoded protein: CASSSRGPRINSPLHF.

The gene calls are TRBV11-3 and TRBJ1-1, with no clear D. Trimming removed 5 bases from V and 0 bases from J, with 10 bases in between. The CDR3 totals 14 residues. The germline V gene encodes CDR1 SGHNT and CDR2 YENEEA. Here the CDR3 DNA reads TGTGCCAGCAGCCAACCTTACATGAACACTGAAGCTTTCTTT. Translated: CASSQPYMNTEAFF.

CDR3 nucleotides: TGTGCCAGGCCCCCCCCGGCGGGAGCGGATATCAATGAGCAGTTCTTC. Translating gives CARPPPAGADINEQFF. The V and J genes are TRBV27 and TRBJ2-1; 7 bases align to TRBD2. Unmatched junction bases numbered 17, after V lost 9 bases and J lost 6 bases. In germline, CDR1 is MNHEY, CDR2 SMNVEV (reference sequence). The CDR3 runs 16 residues.

V and J are TRBV2 and TRBJ1-4; D possibly corresponds to TRBD1 (5 bases). CDR1 is SNHLY, CDR2 FYNNEI, per germline. The germline V and J ends were trimmed by 8 bases and 4 bases, with 14 bases remaining between them. The CDR3 loop spans 14 amino acids. CDR3 sequence (DNA): TGTGCCAGCTCTGTGGGGCAGGGTAATGAAAAACTGTTTTTT. Translating it yields CASSVGQGNEKLFF. The entire variable domain, with the rest obtained from reference TRBV2 and TRBJ1-4, is as follows: EPEVTQTPSHQVTQMGQEVILRCVPISNHLYFYWYRQILGQKVEFLVSFYNNEISEKSEIFDDQFSVERPDGSNFTLKIRSTKLEDSAMYFCASSVGQGNEKLFFGSGTQLSVL.

The chain is built from TRBV27 and TRBJ2-7, with 11 bases fitting TRBD2. The J segment lost 3 bases and the V segment lost 5 bases, leaving 6 bases of the junction unmatched. Germline V gene lookup returns CDR1 MNHEY and CDR2 SMNVEV (reference sequence). This CDR3 region has 15 residues. This CDR3 reads CASSLTSGSGYEQYF. CDR3 nucleotide sequence: TGTGCCAGCAGTCTCACTAGCGGGAGTGGCTACGAGCAGTACTTC.

This chain joins TRBV14 and TRBJ2-5; a weak D match, TRBD1 (5 bases). The CDR3 has 14 amino acids. CDR1 is SGHDN, CDR2 FVKESK, per germline. Trimming stripped 1 base from V and 4 bases from J, with 10 bases between. The CDR3 region is CASSQGIGAETQYF. CDR3 bases: TGTGCCAGCAGCCAAGGAATAGGGGCAGAGACCCAGTACTTC.

The chain is built from TRBV6-6 and TRBJ1-1, with a tentative D call TRBD1 (6 bases). This CDR3 spans 13 amino acids. Germline-derived CDR1 and CDR2 are MNHNY and SVGAGI (reference sequence). V dropped 10 bases and J dropped 1 base, with 13 bases sitting between them. The CDR3 sequence is CATGRGANTEAFF. CDR3 coding DNA: TGTGCCACCGGACGGGGGGCGAACACTGAAGCTTTCTTT.

As concerns this clone: Other DNA sequences within the sample encode an identical CDR3. CDR3 in amino acids: CAIQTGNYGYTF. The CDR3 DNA reads as TGTGCCATTCAGACAGGGAACTATGGCTACACCTTC. J is TRBJ1-2 and V is TRBV19; 7 positions match TRBD1. Losses at the gene ends were 10 bases for V and 2 bases for J; bases not matched to a gene: 4. The CDR3 length is 12 residues. The germline CDR1 and CDR2 sequences are LNHDA and SQIVND (reference sequence). Looking up the rest from reference TRBV19 and TRBJ1-2 gives the full variable domain: DGGITQSPKYLFRKEGQNVTLSCEQNLNHDAMYWYRQDPGQGLRLIYYSQIVNDFQKGDIAEGYSVSREKKESFPLTVTSAQKNPTAFYLCAIQTGNYGYTFGSGTRLTVV.

CDR3: CASTEHGGGTGELFF. CDR3 nucleotides: TGTGCCAGCACCGAGCATGGGGGGGGCACCGGGGAGCTGTTTTTT. The chain has TRBV6-5 and TRBJ2-2, with TRBD2 matching 7 bases. The junction had 9 bases not matched to a gene; V was cut back by 7 bases and J by 4 bases. Looked up from germline, CDR1 is MNHEY and CDR2 is SVGAGI. CDR3 length equals 15 residues.

This clone was seen only a few times. The chain recombines TRBV28 with TRBJ2-7; D unclear. The V and J ends lost 3 bases and 3 bases respectively, with 6 bases between them. The CDR3 totals 12 residues. Germline V CDR1 and CDR2: MDHEN, SYDVKM. CDR3 protein: CASSFPFYEQYF. For the CDR3, the DNA is TGTGCCAGCAGTTTTCCCTTCTACGAGCAGTACTTC.

The chain couples TRBV5-4 to TRBJ2-1; the match to TRBD2 covers 8 bases. This CDR3 region has 15 residues. Trimming cost V 1 base and J 3 bases; bases outside gene matches: 3. The germline V gene has CDR1 SGHNT and CDR2 YYREEE (reference sequence). The CDR3 bases are TGTGCCAGCAGCTTGTCGACTAGCGTCTACAATGAGCAGTTCTTC. Amino acid sequence: CASSLSTSVYNEQFF.

For this clone: The junction and the germline gene differ at one end; a read error may be behind it. This chain connects TRBV7-9 to TRBJ2-1; TRBD2 matches 9 bases. Germline V CDR1 and CDR2: SEHNR, FQNEAQ (reference sequence). The CDR3 is made up of 14 amino acids. The CDR3 DNA sequence: TGTTCCAGCAGTCGTAGCGGGAGTTCCCAAGGGCAGTTCTTC. Protein product: CSSSRSGSSQGQFF.

The J gene is TRBJ2-1, the V gene TRBV19; 10 positions match TRBD2. Looked up from germline, CDR1 is LNHDA and CDR2 is SQIVND (reference sequence). The CDR3 spans 16 residues. The V gene end was trimmed by 7 bases and the J gene end by 8 bases; junction bases not matched to a gene: 14. The CDR3 spells CASTGRYSGRPDEQFF. The CDR3, as DNA: TGTGCCAGTACGGGTCGTTATAGCGGGAGGCCGGATGAGCAGTTCTTC.

The chain is built from TRBV5-4 and TRBJ2-3; 8 nucleotides agree with TRBD2. This CDR3 is 16 amino acids long. Germline V CDR1 and CDR2: SGHNT, YYREEE (reference sequence). The ends lost 2 bases at V and 2 bases at J; junction bases unmatched: 7. The CDR3 DNA reads TGTGCCAGCAGCTTCTGGACTAGCCGGACCACAGATACGCAGTATTTT. Protein product: CASSFWTSRTTDTQYF.